Each of the 32 T cell receptor beta chains below was sequenced from the same sample in a study of PD-1 blockade in classical Hodgkin lymphoma. Measured with immunoSEQ multiplex PCR; TCRdb has only the in-frame clones, and not every one. This sample yields roughly 100,000 clones, of which roughly 78% are seen a single time; about a tenth belongs to the top ten. Time point given: cycle 4 day 1 (C4D1), after five to seven weeks of nivolumab. Every patient had relapsed following autologous stem cell transplantation, and cohorts differed in brentuximab vedotin exposure. This material consisted of peripheral blood mononuclear cells (PBMCs), taken before the fourth cycle of nivolumab. These receptors were taken from a human donor with classical Hodgkin lymphoma.

CDR3 residues: CASSLFGTMNTEAFF. CDR3 nucleotide sequence: TGTGCCAGCAGTTTATTTGGAACCATGAACACTGAAGCTTTCTTT. V and J are TRBV28 and TRBJ1-1; D not resolved. Per the germline V gene, CDR1 is MDHEN and CDR2 is SYDVKM. The CDR3 runs 15 residues. Deletions cut 1 base from V and 0 bases from J, with 9 bases between.

This rearrangement joins TRBV9 to TRBJ1-1, with 8 bases lining up with TRBD1. Germline-derived CDR1 and CDR2 are SGDLS and YYNGEE. This CDR3 is built from 15 residues. The V and J ends lost 2 bases and 1 base, in that order; junction bases with no gene match: 4. The DNA for the CDR3 is TGTGCCAGCAGCGTCGGGACAGGACCGAACACTGAAGCTTTCTTT. Amino acid sequence: CASSVGTGPNTEAFF. Together with reference TRBV9 and TRBJ1-1, the CDR3 gives the full variable domain: DSGVTQTPKHLITATGQRVTLRCSPRSGDLSVYWYQQSLDQGLQFLIQYYNGEERAKGNILERFSAQQFPDLHSELNLSSLELGDSALYFCASSVGTGPNTEAFFGQGTRLTVV.

This chain connects TRBV6-5 to TRBJ2-7; 8 bases fit TRBD1. CDR3 length: 15 amino acids. The V gene's germline CDR1 is MNHEY and CDR2 SVGAGI. The V segment lost 6 bases and the J segment 1 base; nucleotides outside the gene matches: 8. The DNA of the CDR3 is TGTGCCAGCAGCGTATCAGGGGGCGGATCCTACGAGCAGTACTTC. Amino acids: CASSVSGGGSYEQYF.

The J gene is TRBJ2-7, the V gene TRBV19; 12 bases map to TRBD2. The CDR3 loop spans 15 amino acids. Germline V gives CDR1 LNHDA, CDR2 SQIVND (reference sequence). The J segment lost 4 bases and the V segment lost 5 bases, leaving 6 bases of the junction unmatched. The CDR3 coding sequence is TGTGCCAGTAGTCCCCGGACTAGCGGGATATACGAGCAGTACTTC. It is translated as CASSPRTSGIYEQYF.

The CDR3 is CASSEGLAVTDTQYF. The CDR3, as DNA: TGTGCCAGCAGTGAAGGGTTAGCAGTAACAGATACGCAGTATTTT. The V and J genes are TRBV2 and TRBJ2-3; D gene unclear. The CDR3 spans 15 residues. The germline V and J ends were trimmed by 1 base and 3 bases, with 11 bases remaining between them. Germline V gene sequence: CDR1 SNHLY, CDR2 FYNNEI.

The rearrangement joins TRBV27 to TRBJ1-1; D is possibly TRBD1 (5 bases). The CDR3 consists of 15 residues. From germline, CDR1 is MNHEY and CDR2 SMNVEV (reference sequence). V dropped 0 bases and J dropped 1 base, with 9 bases sitting between them. The CDR3 DNA sequence: TGTGCCAGCAGTTTATCGAATGGGGGGAACACTGAAGCTTTCTTT. Encoded protein: CASSLSNGGNTEAFF.

V usage is TRBV18 and J usage is TRBJ1-1; 8 nucleotides align to TRBD1. The ends lost 4 bases at V and 1 base at J; junction bases unmatched: 5. Germline values: CDR1 KGHSH, CDR2 LQKENI. The length of the CDR3 is 15 residues. The DNA of the CDR3 is TGTGCCAGCTCACAATGGACAGGGAGGAACACTGAAGCTTTCTTT. Translation: CASSQWTGRNTEAFF.

The chain joins TRBV18 to TRBJ2-7; TRBD1 matches 10 bases. This CDR3 has 15 residues. Germline values: CDR1 KGHSH, CDR2 LQKENI. V was clipped by 1 base and J by 7 bases; unmatched bases: 7. The CDR3 DNA sequence: TGTGCCAGCTCACCACGGACAGGGGGTACTGGGGAGCAGTACTTC. Its translation is CASSPRTGGTGEQYF.

The chain carries TRBV18 and TRBJ2-1; 8 bases agree with TRBD1. The CDR3 spans 17 residues. Per germline, CDR1 KGHSH and CDR2 LQKENI. Trimming cost V 6 bases and J 5 bases; bases outside gene matches: 15. The CDR3 sequence is CASSQSLLGTGDNEQFF. The CDR3 DNA sequence: TGTGCCAGCTCTCAATCCCTCCTCGGGACAGGAGACAATGAGCAGTTCTTC. Full variable domain (outside the CDR3, taken from reference TRBV18 and TRBJ2-1): NAGVMQNPRHLVRRRGQEARLRCSPMKGHSHVYWYRQLPEEGLKFMVYLQKENIIDESGMPKERFSAEFPKEGPSILRIQQVVRGDSAAYFCASSQSLLGTGDNEQFFGPGTRLTVL.

This chain joins TRBV6-5 and TRBJ1-2, with D uncertain. Trimming pared 0 bases from V and 8 bases from J, leaving 16 bases between. The CDR3 length is 15 residues. Per germline, CDR1 MNHEY and CDR2 SVGAGI. CDR3: CASSYSRERAGGYTF. CDR3 nucleotide sequence: TGTGCCAGCAGTTACTCTAGGGAGAGGGCTGGCGGCTACACCTTC.

The rearrangement joins TRBV25-1 to TRBJ2-5; 9 positions match TRBD2. The CDR3 spans 14 residues. With V trimmed by 5 bases and J by 2 bases, 3 bases remained unmatched. CDR1 and CDR2 (germline): MGHDK, SYGVNS. As DNA, the CDR3 is TGTGCCAGCAGTTTGCTAGCGGGACAAGAGACCCAGTACTTC. It codes for CASSLLAGQETQYF.

The chain uses TRBV5-4 and TRBJ2-5, with 7 bases identical to TRBD2. Germline CDR1 and CDR2: SGHNT and YYREEE (reference sequence). The CDR3 contains 13 residues. The trim removed 4 bases at V and 3 bases at J, leaving 3 bases unmatched. The CDR3 coding sequence is TGTGCCAGCAGCCGGGGGGAAGAAGAGACCCAGTACTTC. This encodes CASSRGEEETQYF. Filled out from reference TRBV5-4 and TRBJ2-5, the complete variable domain reads ETGVTQSPTHLIKTRGQQVTLRCSSQSGHNTVSWYQQALGQGPQFIFQYYREEENGRGNFPPRFSGLQFPNYSSELNVNALELDDSALYLCASSRGEEETQYFGPGTRLLVL.

V and J are TRBV6-1 and TRBJ1-2; D is perhaps TRBD1 (5 bases). This CDR3 contains 12 residues. V was trimmed by 4 bases and J by 7 bases, leaving 10 bases between them. In germline, CDR1 is MNHNS, CDR2 SASEGT. The CDR3 loop reads CASSVGGIGYTF. The CDR3 DNA is TGTGCCAGCAGTGTGGGGGGGATTGGCTACACCTTC.

The V call is TRBV7-2, the J call TRBJ1-2; 10 bases are a match to TRBD1. The CDR3 extends over 15 amino acids. Trimming removed 7 bases from V and 4 bases from J; junction bases left unmatched: 9. Germline lookup yields CDR1 SGHTA and CDR2 FQGNSA. This chain's CDR3 is CASTLEGTGAYGYTF. CDR3 bases: TGTGCCAGCACCTTGGAAGGGACAGGGGCCTATGGCTACACCTTC.

The J gene is TRBJ1-1, the V gene TRBV28; D is possibly TRBD1 (6 bases). The CDR3 sequence is 14 residues long. The V and J ends lost 6 bases and 4 bases respectively, with 15 bases between them. CDR1 MDHEN and CDR2 SYDVKM come from the germline V gene. Here the CDR3 DNA reads TGTGCCAGCAGCTCAGCCCAGGGGCCCACTGAAGCTTTCTTT. Residues: CASSSAQGPTEAFF.

The V call is TRBV2, the J call TRBJ2-5; the match to TRBD2 covers 7 bases. Germline values: CDR1 SNHLY, CDR2 FYNNEI. V gave up 2 bases and J gave up 2 bases; unmatched junction bases: 5. The CDR3 covers 15 residues. CDR3 sequence: CASSESQGGQETQYF. Here the CDR3 DNA reads TGTGCCAGCAGTGAAAGTCAGGGAGGGCAAGAGACCCAGTACTTC. The whole variable domain, remainder taken from reference TRBV2 and TRBJ2-5, is EPEVTQTPSHQVTQMGQEVILRCVPISNHLYFYWYRQILGQKVEFLVSFYNNEISEKSEIFDDQFSVERPDGSNFTLKIRSTKLEDSAMYFCASSESQGGQETQYFGPGTRLLVL.

The chain combines TRBV28 with TRBJ1-1; D gene ambiguous. This CDR3 has 12 amino acids. Germline CDR1 MDHEN, CDR2 SYDVKM. Trimming removed 3 bases from V and 5 bases from J, with 7 bases in between. The CDR3 spells CASSFVGTEAFF. CDR3 DNA sequence: TGTGCCAGCAGTTTCGTGGGGACTGAAGCTTTCTTT.

This clone has a handful of counts. V and J are TRBV19 and TRBJ1-2; D ambiguous. CDR1 and CDR2 (germline): LNHDA, SQIVND (reference sequence). The CDR3 runs to 11 residues. Trimming shortened V by 7 bases and J by 8 bases, and 11 bases separated the two germline ends. CDR3 sequence reads: CASIGLGGYTF. CDR3 DNA sequence: TGTGCCAGTATCGGGCTCGGAGGCTACACCTTC.

The rearrangement links TRBV10-3 to TRBJ2-3; possibly TRBD2 for D (5 bases). CDR1 and CDR2 from the germline V gene are ENHRY and SYGVKD. CDR3 size: 13 residues. Trimming removed 6 bases from V and 2 bases from J, with 9 bases in between. The CDR3 bases are TGTGCCATCAGGGAGGTATCCACAGATACGCAGTATTTT. It specifies CAIREVSTDTQYF.

This chain joins TRBV27 and TRBJ2-6; 9 bases are a match to TRBD1. With 5 bases clipped from V and 1 base from J, the junction kept 6 bases outside the gene matches. The CDR3 runs to 17 residues. CDR1 is MNHEY, CDR2 SMNVEV, per germline (reference sequence). The CDR3 region is CASSHTGGWSGANVLTF. The CDR3 DNA is TGTGCCAGCAGTCATACAGGGGGCTGGTCTGGGGCCAACGTCCTGACTTTC.

This clone has a handful of counts. This chain uses TRBV5-6 with TRBJ1-2; D gene ambiguous. Trimming removed 0 bases at V and 7 bases at J, with 7 bases between. The CDR3 runs to 12 residues. The germline V gene encodes CDR1 SGHDT and CDR2 YYEEEE. CDR3 amino acids: CASSLAPGGYTF. CDR3 DNA sequence: TGTGCCAGCAGCTTGGCTCCGGGTGGCTACACCTTC.

The chain joins TRBV6-1 to TRBJ1-4, with 9 bases identical to TRBD1. Germline values: CDR1 MNHNS, CDR2 SASEGT. Trimming removed 3 bases from V and 8 bases from J; junction bases left unmatched: 7. The CDR3 consists of 15 residues. The CDR3 loop is CASSDGTGRWEKLFF. The CDR3 DNA reads as TGTGCCAGCAGTGATGGGACAGGGAGATGGGAAAAACTGTTTTTT.

V gene TRBV2 combines with J gene TRBJ2-7; TRBD1 matches 8 bases. This CDR3 is 14 amino acids long. Germline V lookup: CDR1 SNHLY, CDR2 FYNNEI. The junction had 8 bases not matched to a gene; V was cut back by 4 bases and J by 6 bases. In nucleotides, the CDR3 is TGTGCCAGCAGTGCCGGACAGGGCGGTCTCGAGCAGTACTTC. Translating it yields CASSAGQGGLEQYF.

The chain combines TRBV21-1 with TRBJ2-1; TRBD2 was called by the table and not checked on the DNA. TRBV21-1 corresponds to a pseudogene. The CDR3 covers 14 residues. The CDR3 nucleotides read TGTGCCAGCAGGGGAGGGGGACAAGGCAATGAGCAGTTCTTC. Protein: CASRGGGQGNEQFF.

V and J are TRBV6-6 and TRBJ1-2; D perhaps matches TRBD1 (6 bases). The CDR3 has 15 residues. V dropped 7 bases and J dropped 3 bases, with 18 bases sitting between them. Germline loops: CDR1 MNHNY, CDR2 SVGAGI (reference sequence). Here the CDR3 DNA reads TGTGCCAGCACCTCAAACGGGGGCCCTGACTATGGCTACACCTTC. Its translation is CASTSNGGPDYGYTF.

This chain joins TRBV10-2 and TRBJ2-1; a possible D gene is TRBD2 (5 bases). This CDR3 contains 15 residues. Trimming shortened V by 2 bases and J by 6 bases, and 14 bases separated the two germline ends. The germline gives CDR1 WSHSY, CDR2 SAAADI. CDR3 protein: CASSEVSGRSNEQFF. Written as DNA, the CDR3 is TGCGCCAGCAGTGAGGTCAGCGGTCGGAGCAATGAGCAGTTCTTC.

The V and J genes are TRBV30 and TRBJ2-1, with a tentative D call TRBD1 (5 bases). This CDR3 contains 13 residues. Germline values: CDR1 GTSNPN, CDR2 SVGIG (reference sequence). The V gene lost 0 bases and the J gene lost 8 bases, with 11 bases spanning the gap. CDR3 in amino acids: CAWSVFRVDEQFF. The CDR3 coding sequence is TGTGCCTGGAGTGTATTCAGGGTCGATGAGCAGTTCTTC.

The CDR3 DNA follows: TGTGCCAGCAGTAGAACCGGGACAGCAACACGCTCCTACAATGAGCAGTTCTTC. Amino acid sequence: CASSRTGTATRSYNEQFF. The genes are TRBV2 and TRBJ2-1; TRBD1 matches at 7 bases. CDR3 size: 18 residues. V lost 5 bases to trimming and J lost 0 bases; unmatched junction nucleotides: 13. The V gene's germline CDR1 is SNHLY and CDR2 FYNNEI.

This CDR3 reads CASSPPSASGGGGEAFF. Written as DNA, the CDR3 is TGTGCCAGCAGCCCCCCCAGTGCGTCGGGGGGCGGGGGAGAAGCTTTCTTT. This chain links TRBV5-4 with TRBJ1-1, with D perhaps TRBD1 (6 bases). Germline values: CDR1 SGHNT, CDR2 YYREEE (reference sequence). Trimming removed 4 bases at V and 8 bases at J, with 27 bases between. The CDR3 has 17 residues.

The chain uses TRBV28 and TRBJ2-7; unclear D gene. The CDR3 totals 11 residues. V was shortened by 4 bases and J by 7 bases, with 8 bases between the two germline ends. Germline V gene data show CDR1 as MDHEN and CDR2 as SYDVKM. The CDR3 reads CASSSFEEQYF. The CDR3 region has the DNA TGTGCCAGCAGTTCCTTCGAGGAGCAGTACTTC. Full variable domain (missing parts from reference TRBV28 and TRBJ2-7): DVKVTQSSRYLVKRTGEKVFLECVQDMDHENMFWYRQDPGLGLRLIYFSYDVKMKEKGDIPEGYSVSREKKERFSLILESASTNQTSMYLCASSSFEEQYFGPGTRLTVT.

This clone was observed a single time. The chain recombines TRBV27 with TRBJ2-7; possibly TRBD2 for D (6 bases). The V gene's germline CDR1 is MNHEY and CDR2 SMNVEV (reference sequence). The CDR3 has 16 amino acids. V was pared by 6 bases and J by 0 bases, with 18 bases between. CDR3 sequence (DNA): TGTGCCAGCAGCCGGGACTGGCCACTTAGCTCCTACGAGCAGTACTTC. Its protein is CASSRDWPLSSYEQYF.

This rearrangement joins TRBV27 to TRBJ1-2, with D maybe TRBD1 (5 bases). V was pared by 2 bases and J by 6 bases, with 13 bases between. The CDR3 is 14 amino acids. Germline V gene data show CDR1 as MNHEY and CDR2 as SMNVEV (reference sequence). In DNA, the CDR3 is TGTGCCAGCAGTTTAAGGCAGGGAGTGGATGGCTACACCTTC. Its translation: CASSLRQGVDGYTF.